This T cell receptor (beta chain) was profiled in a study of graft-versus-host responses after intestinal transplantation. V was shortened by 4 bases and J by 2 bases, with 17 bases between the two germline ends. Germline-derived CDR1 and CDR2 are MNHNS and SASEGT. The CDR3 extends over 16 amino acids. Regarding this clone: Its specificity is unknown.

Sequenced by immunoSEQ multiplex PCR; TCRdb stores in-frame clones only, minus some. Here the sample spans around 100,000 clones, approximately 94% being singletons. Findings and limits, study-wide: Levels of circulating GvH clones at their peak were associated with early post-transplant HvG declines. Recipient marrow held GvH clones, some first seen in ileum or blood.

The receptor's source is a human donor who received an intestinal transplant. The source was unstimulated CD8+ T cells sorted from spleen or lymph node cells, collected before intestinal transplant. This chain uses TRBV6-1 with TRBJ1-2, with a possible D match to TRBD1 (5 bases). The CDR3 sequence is CASSVTSGRPNYGYTF. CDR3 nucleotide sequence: TGTGCCAGCAGTGTTACGTCGGGACGCCCGAACTATGGCTACACCTTC.